This TCR beta chain is drawn from a study of blood T cell repertoires in COVID-19. Across the study: Sites across the United States, Italy and Spain contributed samples from acute and convalescent COVID-19. T cells, B-cell-depleted T cells, or PBMCs supplied cDNA or gDNA.

As handled by the study authors: Amplification of reference gene primers provided the estimated nucleated cell counts. Only in-frame clones appear in the TCRdb table, and some are missing; sequencing was by immunoSEQ multiplex PCR. The D gene and trimming were derived from the DNA, and the V and J assignments and clone size from that table. The profile shows some 160,000 clones, 80% of them singletons. Germline V gene lookup returns CDR1 SGHRS and CDR2 YFSETQ. V was cut by 3 bases and J by 4 bases, with 10 bases left in between. The CDR3 totals 13 residues. Sequencing was performed on peripheral blood. This sequence joins TRBV5-1 and TRBJ1-2; D perhaps matches TRBD1 (6 bases). The receptor was derived from a man aged 65-85 years with active or convalescent COVID-19. The CDR3 sequence: CASSSGDAYGYTF. CDR3 coding DNA: TGCGCCAGCAGCTCAGGGGATGCCTATGGCTACACCTTC.